This record covers a single T cell receptor beta chain. The data stem from a study of OX40 agonist ivuxolimab in advanced cancers. The wider study: Ivuxolimab, an antibody that agonizes OX40 (CD134), was administered to the patients. Those treated in dose escalation had hepatocellular carcinoma, melanoma, renal cell cancer or head and neck cancer. Patient treatment consisted of intravenous ivuxolimab administration every 2 weeks at 0.01 to 10 mg/kg.

Sequencing used immunoSEQ multiplex PCR; TCRdb keeps in-frame clones, though not all of them. The repertoire holds 66,000 or so clones, with approximately 84% as singletons. V gave up 7 bases and J gave up 5 bases; unmatched junction bases: 11. This CDR3 comprises 14 residues. The V gene's germline CDR1 is MNHEY and CDR2 SVGAGI. With autoimmune disease history or systemic immunosuppression, patients were excluded. This clonotype was sampled from an adult with an advanced solid tumor such as melanoma, head and neck, liver or kidney cancer. This specimen was CD4+ or CD8+ T cells sorted from blood, taken in a trial of the OX40 agonist ivuxolimab. The chain uses TRBV6-5 and TRBJ2-7; TRBD1 aligns across 7 bases. The CDR3 sequence is CASTKQGVSDEQYF. DNA for the CDR3: TGTGCCAGCACGAAGCAGGGGGTTAGCGACGAGCAGTACTTC.